The present T cell receptor (beta chain) was sequenced within a study of vaccination and CD4 T cells after COVID-19. This CDR3 region has 16 residues. J gave up 4 bases and V 4 bases, and 4 bases lay outside the gene matches. In germline, CDR1 is SGHDN, CDR2 FVKESK. This clonotype was found a few times. Its antigen is unidentified. Treatment described: approximately nine-day PBMC culture with coronavirus spike peptide pools or control peptides (ViraFEST assay). At the Johns Hopkins FTIC core, DNA taken from cultured CD4+ T cells was sequenced by way of the Oncomine TCR Beta short-read assay. From the PCR reads, TCRdb called clonotypes with MiXCR, one entry per CDR3 protein. The sample includes about 15,000 distinct CDR3 sequences, more than 35% seen only once; the top ten take about 5.6%.

The J gene is TRBJ2-5, the V gene TRBV14, with 15 bases aligning to TRBD2. The sequence was collected from a human donor who had recovered from COVID-19. The specimen was CD4+ T cells from blood, cultured in vitro, collected before SARS-CoV-2 vaccination. CDR3 sequence: CASSLGLAGGGETQYF. CDR3 sequence (DNA): TGTGCCAGCAGCCTGGGACTAGCGGGGGGCGGAGAGACCCAGTACTTC.